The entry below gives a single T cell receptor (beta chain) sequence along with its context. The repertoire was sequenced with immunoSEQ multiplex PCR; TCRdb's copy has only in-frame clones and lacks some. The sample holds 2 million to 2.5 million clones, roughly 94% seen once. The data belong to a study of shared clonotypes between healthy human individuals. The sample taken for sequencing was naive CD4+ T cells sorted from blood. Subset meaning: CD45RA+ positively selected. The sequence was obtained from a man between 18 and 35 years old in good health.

The DNA for the CDR3 is TGTGCCAGCAGCCCGATTAGGGGCGAGCAGTACTTC. It codes for CASSPIRGEQYF. The chain has TRBV7-2 and TRBJ2-7; D may be TRBD1 (5 bases). The CDR3 totals 12 residues. V was shortened by 5 bases and J by 6 bases, with 11 bases between the two germline ends. CDR1 SGHTA and CDR2 FQGNSA come from the germline V gene.